This T cell receptor beta chain is drawn from a study of PD-1 blockade in classical Hodgkin lymphoma. Study summary: Intravenous infusions of nivolumab 3 mg/kg reached patients every 2 weeks.

Relapse after autologous stem cell transplantation occurred in every patient, and brentuximab vedotin exposure varied. Only in-frame clones appear in the TCRdb table, and some are missing; sequencing was by immunoSEQ multiplex PCR. The table includes approximately 90,000 clones, 80% to 95% detected once. Whole-study findings and limits: Differences between repertoires have undefined causes, possibly disease activity or prior therapy.

Of note for this clone: No antigen is known for it.

This receptor was obtained from a human donor with classical Hodgkin lymphoma. The sample was peripheral blood mononuclear cells (PBMCs), taken before the second cycle of nivolumab.

In DNA, the CDR3 is TGTGCCAGCAGCTTAGGTTTGGCGGAGGCCCTGGCTGGCTACACCTTC. Encoded protein: CASSLGLAEALAGYTF. The gene calls are TRBV11-2 and TRBJ1-2, with D uncertain. CDR1 is SGHAT and CDR2 is FQNNGV in the germline V gene. Deletions cut 1 base from V and 7 bases from J, with 19 bases between. This CDR3 comprises 16 residues. Filled out from reference TRBV11-2 and TRBJ1-2, the complete variable domain reads EAGVAQSPRYKIIEKRQSVAFWCNPISGHATLYWYQQILGQGPKLLIQFQNNGVVDDSQLPKDRFSAERLKGVDSTLKIQPAKLEDSAVYLCASSLGLAEALAGYTFGSGTRLTVV.